This T cell receptor beta chain was sequenced during a study of shared clonotypes between healthy human individuals (dated by TCRdb to 2018 to 2020). At the level of the whole study: The cohort included three men and a couple of women between 18 and 49 years of age. For each donor, CD4 naive and CD4 memory were each given three plates, CD8 naive was given two plates, and CD8 memory was given one plate. To estimate repertoire size and how much clonotypes are shared between individuals, the study performed deep sequencing of blood TCR repertoires from roughly five healthy adults. To increase sequencing depth and limit assay-specific biases, TCR repertoire library preparation and sequencing were carried out by different laboratories using diverse techniques. Each donor's leukapheresis produced roughly between roughly 0.85 and 9 billion PBMCs. Paper-wide results and their limitations: Compared with non-shared clonotypes, the clonotypes found in all four sorted-subset donors had higher generation probabilities. Across a few donors, approximately 5% of naive CD4, more than 3% of naive CD8, approximately 2.5% of memory CD4, and roughly 0.41% of memory CD8 clonotypes were shared. Pairwise subsampling led to the expectation that sequencing depth would affect the degree of clonotype sharing among donors. Because the study included only a small number of donors, the genetic and exposure-history diversity represented was limited. Estimated clonotype richness was generally larger for naive than for memory subsets. Even with the large sequencing depth, rarefaction of the sorted-subset datasets indicated that sequencing was incomplete. Only blood was sampled, and tissue TCR repertoires likely differ from those in blood.

According to the germline V gene, CDR1 reads MDHEN and CDR2 reads SYDVKM. The V and J ends are trimmed by 5 bases and 5 bases, leaving 18 bases between them. Its CDR3 holds 16 amino acids, cysteine through phenylalanine. The sequence is cut down to CDR3 DNA, 48 bases in frame from base 1. TCR CDR3 regions were amplified from genomic DNA by multiplex PCR using the deep immunoSEQ assay. Genomic DNA extracted from each cell subset was distributed evenly over all wells of several immunoSEQ 96-well plates, and each plate served as one replicate. For sorted subsets, about 200 ng genomic DNA, equal to about 30,000 T cell genomes, was loaded into each replicate PCR. Purified libraries were quantified with a Qubit 3.0 fluorometer, sized on a Bioanalyzer 2100, and re-quantified with the KAPA Library Quantification kit. Each immunoSEQ 96-well plate was sequenced on its own single-read 150-cycle Illumina NextSeq 550 flow cell. Regarding the original processing steps: The immunoSEQ output contained only junctional sequences without quality scores, so filtering could not match that applied to full-length reads. To assign V/J genes and CDR3, sequences were annotated using PyIR, a Python wrapper for IgBLAST v1.9, with IMGT germline references. Reads with weak V/J assignments (E-value above 1e-6), missing CDR3, stop codons, out-of-frame junctions, or ambiguous translated residues were removed. V3J clonotypes were defined by identical inferred V gene, J gene, and CDR3 amino acid sequence. To compute the percentage overlap between repertoires, the number of shared unique clonotypes was divided by the size of the smaller repertoire. RTK rarefaction, the Chao1 estimator, and Recon v2.1 estimates of unobserved clonotypes were used to assess repertoire richness. OLGA was used to compute generation probabilities for all TCRbeta clonotypes that the gDNA method yielded from a handful of donors. What TCRdb holds here is the immuneACCESS table cut down to in-frame rearrangements. Part of the clones is not present; checked against another copy, under half of the missing clones reflect an unresolved V gene, and the others are unexplained. The V and J calls and clone size come from that table; D and trimming were worked out from the DNA. The sample profile shows about 1,500,000 clones; around 97% of them were found once. 0.95% to 1.5% of the sample is held by the ten biggest clonotypes.

This clone has only one observation. Its antigen is not yet known. Base qualities are not recorded, but no much larger clone differs from it by a single base. The donors were healthy, HIV-negative adults with no recently reported acute infections or vaccinations. Every donor was a Caucasian adult residing in Nashville, Tennessee, USA. CD4+ T cells were enriched through magnetic negative selection, after which naive cells were positively selected on CD45RA and the remaining negative fraction served as the memory subset. Blood was obtained by leukapheresis, after which PBMCs were separated by Ficoll-Histopaque density gradient centrifugation and cryopreserved in liquid nitrogen vapor phase. Analytical flow cytometry was used to check the purity and quantity of every magnetically sorted T cell population. Each sorted fraction had its genomic DNA isolated and then quantified by UV absorbance on a Nanodrop 2000c.

The V gene is TRBV28 and the J gene is TRBJ2-2; a tentative D match to TRBD2 spans 6 bases. Sequencing was performed on naive CD4+ T cells sorted from blood. Explained via the paper, the cell subset or site label denotes: CD45RA+ positively selected. This clonotype was obtained from a young man in good health. This receptor carries the CDR3 CASSVRSGSGTGELFF. Here is the DNA: TGTGCCAGCAGTGTTCGCTCTGGGAGCGGGACCGGGGAGCTGTTTTTT.